The 14 T cell receptor beta chains reported below all come from one sample, sequenced in a study of blood T cell repertoires in COVID-19. Generated by immunoSEQ multiplex PCR, the TCRdb table keeps only in-frame clones and is missing some. The sample lists 75,000 to 100,000 clones, approximately 87% occurring once. Sample: peripheral blood. The receptor source for this set is a human donor in a cohort sampled during active COVID-19.

The chain recombines TRBV7-2 with TRBJ2-5; 12 bases match TRBD2. The CDR3 sequence is 15 residues long. Germline CDR1 and CDR2: SGHTA and FQGNSA. V was pared by 1 base and J by 5 bases, with 2 bases of the junction left unmatched. CDR3 DNA: TGTGCCAGCAGCTTAGGACTAGCGGGAGTGGAGACCCAGTACTTC. Its translation is CASSLGLAGVETQYF.

This chain links TRBV19 with TRBJ2-5; 12 bases align to TRBD2. The CDR3 is made up of 15 amino acids. Per germline, CDR1 LNHDA and CDR2 SQIVND (reference sequence). J was trimmed by 4 bases and V by 3 bases; bases with no gene match: 3. The CDR3, as DNA: TGTGCCAGTAGTATCCTAGCGGGAGGGGGAGAGACCCAGTACTTC. Translated: CASSILAGGGETQYF. The complete variable domain, with remaining parts taken from reference TRBV19 and TRBJ2-5, reads DGGITQSPKYLFRKEGQNVTLSCEQNLNHDAMYWYRQDPGQGLRLIYYSQIVNDFQKGDIAEGYSVSREKKESFPLTVTSAQKNPTAFYLCASSILAGGGETQYFGPGTRLLVL.

The J gene is TRBJ2-1, the V gene TRBV7-2; 13 positions agree with TRBD2. There are 16 residues in the CDR3. The V gene end was trimmed by 6 bases and the J gene end by 9 bases; junction bases not matched to a gene: 11. CDR1 and CDR2 (germline): SGHTA, FQGNSA. This chain's CDR3 is CASSSGTSGRAAEQFF. As DNA, the CDR3 is TGTGCCAGCAGTAGCGGTACTAGCGGGAGGGCCGCTGAGCAGTTCTTC.

The chain is built from TRBV7-9 and TRBJ2-7, with TRBD2 identical over 7 bases. Germline V CDR1 and CDR2: SEHNR, FQNEAQ (reference sequence). The CDR3 spans 12 residues. Trimming at V came to 5 bases and at J to 7 bases, leaving 5 bases not matched to a gene. CDR3 sequence (DNA): TGTGCCAGCAGCCCGATCGGGGGGGAGCAGTACTTC. It specifies CASSPIGGEQYF.

This clone turned up a few times. The V gene is TRBV11-3, the J gene TRBJ2-1; 15 nucleotides line up with TRBD2. Germline V gene sequence: CDR1 SGHNT, CDR2 YENEEA. CDR3 length equals 19 residues. V trimming: 1 base; J trimming: 1 base; junction bases outside the gene matches: 5. The CDR3 region has the DNA TGTGCCAGCAGCTTAGGAGGACTAGCGGGGGGGAGGTCCTACAATGAGCAGTTCTTC. Its protein product is CASSLGGLAGGRSYNEQFF.

This chain joins TRBV28 and TRBJ2-5; D is ambiguous. V dropped 3 bases and J dropped 5 bases, with 10 bases sitting between them. CDR1 and CDR2 from the germline V gene are MDHEN and SYDVKM. The CDR3 extends over 13 amino acids. The CDR3 bases are TGTGCCAGCAGTTTGCCCACTCCGGAGACCCAGTACTTC. This encodes CASSLPTPETQYF.

The chain couples TRBV4-1 to TRBJ1-6, with D maybe TRBD1 (5 bases). This CDR3 contains 15 residues. Germline CDR1 reads MGHRA; CDR2 reads YSYEKL. V lost 1 base, J lost 7 bases, and 11 bases lay in between. CDR3 DNA: TGCGCCAGCAGCCAAGGCGGGGCTTGGAATTCACCCCTCCACTTT. Residues: CASSQGGAWNSPLHF.

This clone was found once. This chain connects TRBV7-2 to TRBJ2-3, with 9 bases fitting TRBD1. The CDR3 sequence is 15 residues long. With V trimmed by 4 bases and J by 4 bases, 6 bases remained unmatched. Per the germline V gene, CDR1 is SGHTA and CDR2 is FQGNSA. As DNA, the CDR3 is TGTGCCAGCAGCTCGGACAGGGGATACGCAGATACGCAGTATTTT. It codes for CASSSDRGYADTQYF. The variable domain in full, completed from reference TRBV7-2 and TRBJ2-3, reads GAGVSQSPSNKVTEKGKDVELRCDPISGHTALYWYRQSLGQGLEFLIYFQGNSAPDKSGLPSDRFSAERTGGSVSTLTIQRTQQEDSAVYLCASSSDRGYADTQYFGPGTRLTVL.

This clone appeared a single time. This chain uses TRBV5-1 with TRBJ2-1; 9 nucleotides align to TRBD2. The CDR3 sequence is 17 residues long. From germline, CDR1 is SGHRS and CDR2 YFSETQ. The J segment lost 2 bases and the V segment lost 0 bases, leaving 6 bases of the junction unmatched. The CDR3 DNA reads TGCGCCAGCAGCTTGGTATCTAGCGGGACTACCTACAATGAGCAGTTCTTC. The encoded protein is CASSLVSSGTTYNEQFF.

The chain links TRBV11-3 to TRBJ2-7, with D perhaps TRBD2 (5 bases). V was clipped by 1 base and J by 6 bases, with 10 bases between them. This CDR3 comprises 13 residues. Germline CDR1 SGHNT, CDR2 YENEEA. The CDR3 nucleotides read TGTGCCAGCAGCTTAGCACTAGGGAGCGAGCAGTACTTC. It encodes CASSLALGSEQYF.

The gene calls are TRBV12-5 and TRBJ2-1, with D perhaps TRBD1 (6 bases). V was pared by 2 bases and J by 10 bases, with 18 bases between. The CDR3 contains 15 residues. The germline CDR1 and CDR2 sequences are LGHNT and FRNRAP. CDR3 sequence reads: CASGLTLDSGWEQFF. Here the CDR3 DNA reads TGTGCTAGTGGTTTGACCTTGGACAGTGGGTGGGAGCAGTTCTTC.

The rearrangement uses TRBV19 and TRBJ1-1; D might be TRBD1 (5 bases). The CDR3 totals 14 residues. Deletions cut 2 bases from V and 6 bases from J, with 13 bases between. CDR1 and CDR2 (germline): LNHDA, SQIVND (reference sequence). The CDR3 reads CASSIRPGGAEAFF. Here the CDR3 DNA reads TGTGCCAGTAGTATACGACCCGGGGGGGCTGAAGCTTTCTTT.

The chain links TRBV24-1 to TRBJ2-1; TRBD1 aligns across 8 bases. Germline V gene data show CDR1 as KGHDR and CDR2 as SFDVKD. The CDR3 length is 13 residues. The J segment lost 7 bases and the V segment lost 8 bases, leaving 6 bases of the junction unmatched. The CDR3 region has the DNA TGTGCCACCAAACAGGGGGGTAGGAATGAGCAGTTCTTC. This codes for CATKQGGRNEQFF.

The rearrangement links TRBV7-2 to TRBJ1-3, with TRBD1 matching over 7 bases. The CDR3 is made up of 15 amino acids. The V segment lost 5 bases and the J segment 0 bases; nucleotides outside the gene matches: 4. Germline loops: CDR1 SGHTA, CDR2 FQGNSA. The chain's CDR3 is CASSQGTASGNTIYF. The DNA of the CDR3 is TGTGCCAGCAGCCAAGGGACAGCCTCTGGAAACACCATATATTTT.